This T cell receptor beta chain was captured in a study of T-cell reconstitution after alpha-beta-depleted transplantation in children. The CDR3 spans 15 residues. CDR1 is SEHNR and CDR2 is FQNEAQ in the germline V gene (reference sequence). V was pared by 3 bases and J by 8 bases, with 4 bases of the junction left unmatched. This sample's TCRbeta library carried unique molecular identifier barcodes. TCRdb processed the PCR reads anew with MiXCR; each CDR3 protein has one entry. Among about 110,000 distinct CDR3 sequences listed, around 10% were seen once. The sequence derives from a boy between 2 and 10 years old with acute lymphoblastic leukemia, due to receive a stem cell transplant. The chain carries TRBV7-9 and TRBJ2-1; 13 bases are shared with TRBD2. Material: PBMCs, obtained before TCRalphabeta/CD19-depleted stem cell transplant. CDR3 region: CASSFRTSGSHEQFF. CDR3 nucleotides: TGTGCCAGCAGCTTTCGGACTAGCGGGAGCCATGAGCAGTTCTTC.